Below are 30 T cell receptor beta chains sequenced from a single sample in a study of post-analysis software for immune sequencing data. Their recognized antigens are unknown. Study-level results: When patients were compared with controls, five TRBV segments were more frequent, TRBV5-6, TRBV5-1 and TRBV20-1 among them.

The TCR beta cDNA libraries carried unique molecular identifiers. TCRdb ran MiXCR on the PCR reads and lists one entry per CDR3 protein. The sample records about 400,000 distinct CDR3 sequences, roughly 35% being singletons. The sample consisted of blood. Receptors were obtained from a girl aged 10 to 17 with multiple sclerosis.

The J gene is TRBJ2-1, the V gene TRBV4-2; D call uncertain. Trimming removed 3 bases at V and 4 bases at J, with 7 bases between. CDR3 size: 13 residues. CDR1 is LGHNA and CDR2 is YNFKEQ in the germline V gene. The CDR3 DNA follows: TGTGCCAGCAGCCATGGGGTTTACAATGAGCAGTTCTTC. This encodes CASSHGVYNEQFF.

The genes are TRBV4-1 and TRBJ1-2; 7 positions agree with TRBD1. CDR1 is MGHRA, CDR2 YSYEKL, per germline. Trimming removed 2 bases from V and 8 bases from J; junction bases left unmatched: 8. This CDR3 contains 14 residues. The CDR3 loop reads CASSQTTGVRGYTF. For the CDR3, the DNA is TGCGCCAGCAGCCAAACAACAGGGGTACGGGGCTACACCTTC.

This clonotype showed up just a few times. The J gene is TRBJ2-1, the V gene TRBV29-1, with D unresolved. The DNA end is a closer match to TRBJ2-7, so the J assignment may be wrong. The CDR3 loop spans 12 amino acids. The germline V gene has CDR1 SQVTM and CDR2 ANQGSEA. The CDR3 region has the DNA TGCAGCGTTGTCCGGGTTAACAATGAGCAGTACTTC. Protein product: CSVVRVNNEQYF.

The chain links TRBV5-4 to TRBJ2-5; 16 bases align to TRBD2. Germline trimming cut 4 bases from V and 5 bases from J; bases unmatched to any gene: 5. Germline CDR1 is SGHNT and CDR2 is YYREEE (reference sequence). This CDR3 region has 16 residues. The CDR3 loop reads CASSGTSGGALETQYF. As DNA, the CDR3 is TGTGCCAGCAGCGGGACTAGCGGGGGGGCTCTTGAGACCCAGTACTTC.

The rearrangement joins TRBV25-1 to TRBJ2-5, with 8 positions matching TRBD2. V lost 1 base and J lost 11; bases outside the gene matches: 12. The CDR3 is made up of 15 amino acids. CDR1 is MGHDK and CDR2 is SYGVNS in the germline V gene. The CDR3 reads CASSEWSGGRNEQYF. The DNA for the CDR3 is TGTGCCAGCAGTGAATGGAGCGGGGGCCGAAATGAGCAGTACTTC.

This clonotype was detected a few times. This CDR3 is CASSYWEGDEKLFF. The DNA of the CDR3 is TGTGCCAGCAGTTACTGGGAGGGGGATGAAAAACTGTTTTTT. The gene calls are TRBV6-5 and TRBJ1-4; TRBD1 might be the D (6 bases). Germline V gene lookup returns CDR1 MNHEY and CDR2 SVGAGI. The CDR3 is 14 residues long. With 1 base removed from V and 6 bases from J, the gap between germline ends came to 9 bases.

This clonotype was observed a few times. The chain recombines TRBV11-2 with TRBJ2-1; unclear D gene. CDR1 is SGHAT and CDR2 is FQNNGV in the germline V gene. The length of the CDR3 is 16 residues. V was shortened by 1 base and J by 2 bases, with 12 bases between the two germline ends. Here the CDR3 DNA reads TGTGCCAGCAGCTTAGCTGCCTCACGAGCCTACAATGAGCAGTTCTTC. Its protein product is CASSLAASRAYNEQFF.

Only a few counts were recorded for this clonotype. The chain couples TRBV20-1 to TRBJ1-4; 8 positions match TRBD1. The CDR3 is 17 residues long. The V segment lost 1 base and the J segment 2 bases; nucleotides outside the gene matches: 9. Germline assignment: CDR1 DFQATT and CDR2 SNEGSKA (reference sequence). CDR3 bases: TGCAGTGCTAGAGCCCGGACAGGGTTCATCACTAATGAAAAACTGTTTTTT. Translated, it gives CSARARTGFITNEKLFF.

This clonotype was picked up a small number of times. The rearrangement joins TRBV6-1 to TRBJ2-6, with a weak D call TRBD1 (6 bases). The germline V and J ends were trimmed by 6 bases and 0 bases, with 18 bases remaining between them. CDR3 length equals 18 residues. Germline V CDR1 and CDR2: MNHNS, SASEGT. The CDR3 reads CASSRTADGGSGANVLTF. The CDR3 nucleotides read TGTGCCAGCAGCCGGACAGCCGACGGAGGCTCTGGGGCCAACGTCCTGACTTTC.

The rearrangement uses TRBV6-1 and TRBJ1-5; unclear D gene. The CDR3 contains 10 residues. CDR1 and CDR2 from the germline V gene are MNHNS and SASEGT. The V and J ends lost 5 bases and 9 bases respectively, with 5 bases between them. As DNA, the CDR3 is TGTGCCAGCAGTTGGCGGCCCCAGCATTTT. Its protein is CASSWRPQHF.

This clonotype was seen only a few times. The CDR3 region is CASSLAQGASYEQYF. In DNA, the CDR3 is TGTGCCAGCAGTTTAGCGCAAGGGGCCTCCTACGAGCAGTACTTC. The chain employs TRBV12-3 or TRBV12-4 and TRBJ2-7, with D maybe TRBD1 (5 bases). The CDR3 is made up of 15 amino acids. Trimming removed 0 bases from V and 0 bases from J, with 9 bases in between.

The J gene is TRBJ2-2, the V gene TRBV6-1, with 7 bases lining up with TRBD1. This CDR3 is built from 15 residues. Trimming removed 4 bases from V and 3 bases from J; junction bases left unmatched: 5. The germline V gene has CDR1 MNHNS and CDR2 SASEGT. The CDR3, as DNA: TGTGCCAGCAGTGCCCGACAGGGTTACACCGGGGAGCTGTTTTTT. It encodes CASSARQGYTGELFF.

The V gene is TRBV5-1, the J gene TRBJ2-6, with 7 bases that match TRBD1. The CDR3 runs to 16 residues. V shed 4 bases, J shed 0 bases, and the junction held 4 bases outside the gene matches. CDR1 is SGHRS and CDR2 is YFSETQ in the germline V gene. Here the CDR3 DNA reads TGCGCCAGCAGCCAGGGACAGCTCTCTGGGGCCAACGTCCTGACTTTC. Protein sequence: CASSQGQLSGANVLTF.

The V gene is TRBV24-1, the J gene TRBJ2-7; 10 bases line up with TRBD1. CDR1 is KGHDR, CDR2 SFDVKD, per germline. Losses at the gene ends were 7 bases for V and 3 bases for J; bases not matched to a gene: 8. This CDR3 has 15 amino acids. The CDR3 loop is CATSPGTGVLYEQYF. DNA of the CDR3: TGTGCCACCAGCCCCGGGACAGGGGTCCTCTACGAGCAGTACTTC.

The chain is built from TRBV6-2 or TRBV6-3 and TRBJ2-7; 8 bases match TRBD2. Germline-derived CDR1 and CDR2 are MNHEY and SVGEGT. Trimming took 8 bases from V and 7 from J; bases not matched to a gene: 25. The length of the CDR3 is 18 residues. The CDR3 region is CASYPIGVTAGVSWEQYF. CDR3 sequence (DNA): TGTGCCAGCTACCCCATTGGGGTCACAGCGGGGGTTTCATGGGAGCAGTACTTC.

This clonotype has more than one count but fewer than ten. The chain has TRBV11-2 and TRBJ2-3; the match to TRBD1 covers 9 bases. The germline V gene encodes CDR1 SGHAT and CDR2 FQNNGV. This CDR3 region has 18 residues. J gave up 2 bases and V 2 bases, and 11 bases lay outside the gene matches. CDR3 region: CASSLSLGTGLVTDTQYF. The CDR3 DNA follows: TGTGCCAGCAGCTTATCACTTGGGACAGGGCTTGTCACAGATACGCAGTATTTT.

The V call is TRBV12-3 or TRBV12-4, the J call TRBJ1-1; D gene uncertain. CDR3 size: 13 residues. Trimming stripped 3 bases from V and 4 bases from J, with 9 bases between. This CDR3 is CASSFSVATEAFF. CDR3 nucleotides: TGTGCCAGCAGTTTTTCGGTTGCCACTGAAGCTTTCTTT.

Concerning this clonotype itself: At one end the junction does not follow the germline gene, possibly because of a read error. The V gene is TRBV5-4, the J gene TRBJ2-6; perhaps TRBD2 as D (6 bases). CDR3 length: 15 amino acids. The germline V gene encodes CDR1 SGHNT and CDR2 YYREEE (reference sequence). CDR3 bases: TGTGCCAGCACCTTGGGAGGATCTGGGGCCAACGTCCCGACTTTC. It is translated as CASTLGGSGANVPTF.

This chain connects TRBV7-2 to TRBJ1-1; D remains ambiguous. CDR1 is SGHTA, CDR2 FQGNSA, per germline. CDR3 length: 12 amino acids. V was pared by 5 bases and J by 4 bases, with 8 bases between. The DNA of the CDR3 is TGTGCCAGCAGCCCCCTGGTCACTGAAGCTTTCTTT. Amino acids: CASSPLVTEAFF.

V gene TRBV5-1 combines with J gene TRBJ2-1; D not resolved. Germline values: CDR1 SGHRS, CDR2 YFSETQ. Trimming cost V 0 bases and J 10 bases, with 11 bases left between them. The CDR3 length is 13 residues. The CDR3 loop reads CASSLEGLREQFF. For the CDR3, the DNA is TGCGCCAGCAGCTTGGAGGGTTTAAGGGAGCAGTTCTTC.

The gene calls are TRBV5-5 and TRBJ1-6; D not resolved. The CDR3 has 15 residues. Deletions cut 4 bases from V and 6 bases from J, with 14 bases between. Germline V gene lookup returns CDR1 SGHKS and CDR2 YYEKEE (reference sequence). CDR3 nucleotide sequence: TGTGCCAGCAGCGAAGTCCGGGTGTCTAATTCACCCCTCCACTTT. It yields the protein CASSEVRVSNSPLHF.

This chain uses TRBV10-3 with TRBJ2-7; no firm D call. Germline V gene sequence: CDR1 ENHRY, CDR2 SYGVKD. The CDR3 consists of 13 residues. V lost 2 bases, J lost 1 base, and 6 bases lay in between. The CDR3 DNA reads TGTGCCATCAGTGAGGGGATGTCCTACGAGCAGTACTTC. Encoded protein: CAISEGMSYEQYF.

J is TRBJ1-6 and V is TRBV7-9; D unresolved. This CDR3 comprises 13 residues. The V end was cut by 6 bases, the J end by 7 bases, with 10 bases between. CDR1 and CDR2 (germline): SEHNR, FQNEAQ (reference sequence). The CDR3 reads CASRPSGNSPLHF. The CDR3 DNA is TGTGCCAGCAGGCCCTCGGGGAATTCACCCCTCCACTTT.

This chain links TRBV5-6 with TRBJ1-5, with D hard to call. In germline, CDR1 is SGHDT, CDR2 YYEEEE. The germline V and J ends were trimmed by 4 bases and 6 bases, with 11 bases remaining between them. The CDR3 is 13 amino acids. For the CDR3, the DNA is TGTGCCAGCAGCCGGCAGCGGGGTCAGCCCCAGCATTTT. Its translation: CASSRQRGQPQHF.

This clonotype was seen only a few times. The CDR3 DNA sequence: TGTGCCAGCAGTTACGATCGGGGCAGTGGTCGTCAGCCCCAGCATTTT. It encodes CASSYDRGSGRQPQHF. V is TRBV6-2 or TRBV6-3 and J is TRBJ1-5, with D possibly being TRBD1 (5 bases). Trimming shortened V by 2 bases and J by 6 bases, and 17 bases separated the two germline ends. Germline CDR1 is MNHEY and CDR2 is SVGEGT. This CDR3 is built from 16 residues.

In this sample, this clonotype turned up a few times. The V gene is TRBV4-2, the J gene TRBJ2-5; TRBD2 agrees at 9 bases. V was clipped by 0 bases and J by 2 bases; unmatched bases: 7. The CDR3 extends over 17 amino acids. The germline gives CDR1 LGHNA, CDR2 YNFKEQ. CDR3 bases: TGTGCCAGCAGCCAAGAGGGGGGCGGGGGGGAACAAGAGACCCAGTACTTC. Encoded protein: CASSQEGGGGEQETQYF.

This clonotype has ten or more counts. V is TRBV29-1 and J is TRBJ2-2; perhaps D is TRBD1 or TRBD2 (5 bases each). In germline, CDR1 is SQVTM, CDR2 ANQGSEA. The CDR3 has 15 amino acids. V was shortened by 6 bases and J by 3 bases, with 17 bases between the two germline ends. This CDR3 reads CSVLRTDRYTGELFF. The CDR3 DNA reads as TGCAGCGTGCTCCGGACTGACAGATACACCGGGGAGCTGTTTTTT.

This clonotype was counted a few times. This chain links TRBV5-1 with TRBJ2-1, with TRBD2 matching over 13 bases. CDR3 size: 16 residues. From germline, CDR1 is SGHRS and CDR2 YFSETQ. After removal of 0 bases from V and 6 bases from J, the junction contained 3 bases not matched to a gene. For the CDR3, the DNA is TGCGCCAGCAGCTTGGGGACTAGCGGGAGTTTCAATGAGCAGTTCTTC. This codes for CASSLGTSGSFNEQFF.

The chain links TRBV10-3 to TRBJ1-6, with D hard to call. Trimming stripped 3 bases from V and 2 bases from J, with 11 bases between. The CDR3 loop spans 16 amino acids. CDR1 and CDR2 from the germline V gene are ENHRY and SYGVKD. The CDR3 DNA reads TGTGCCATCAGTGAAAGGGAACCCACCTATAATTCACCCCTCCACTTT. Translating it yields CAISEREPTYNSPLHF.

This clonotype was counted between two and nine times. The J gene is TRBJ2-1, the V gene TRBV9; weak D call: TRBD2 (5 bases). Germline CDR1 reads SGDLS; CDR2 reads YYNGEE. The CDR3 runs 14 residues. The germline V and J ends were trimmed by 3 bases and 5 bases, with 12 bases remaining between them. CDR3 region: CASSGRPRDNEQFF. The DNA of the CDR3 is TGTGCCAGCAGCGGGCGGCCGAGGGACAATGAGCAGTTCTTC.